This T cell receptor (beta chain) was retrieved from a study of T-cell reconstitution after alpha-beta-depleted transplantation in children. Regarding the study as a whole: Several hundred expanded graft clones reportedly gave rise to the alpha-beta T cells present about two months after transplant. Recipient T cells and thymic progenitors that survived gave rise to the high TCRbeta diversity observed at day 60 in some patients. A year post-transplant, T-cell counts and diversity derived mostly from newly produced T cells.

With 11 bases clipped from V and 4 bases from J, the junction kept 10 bases outside the gene matches. Germline V gene lookup returns CDR1 MNHNY and CDR2 SVGAGI (reference sequence). CDR3 length: 13 amino acids. The sample holds a few counts of this clonotype. No antigen is known for it. A library of TCRbeta sequences, prepared with unique molecular identifiers, was generated. MiXCR was run by TCRdb on the PCR reads, yielding one entry per CDR3 protein. The profile covers about 580,000 distinct CDR3 sequences, with 20% to 25% appearing a single time and 13% to 15% taken by the ten largest. Sample: PBMCs, mostly from graft donor cells, taken 360 days after TCRalphabeta/CD19-depleted stem cell transplant. This TCR was sampled from a boy in the first two years of life who had a stem cell transplant for acute myeloid leukemia, so the T cells may come from the graft donor. This chain links TRBV6-6 with TRBJ1-2; 7 nucleotides line up with TRBD1. The CDR3 DNA reads as TGTGCCTGTATGCTCCCAGGGGGCTATGGCTACACCTTC. It specifies CACMLPGGYGYTF.